This T cell receptor beta chain was identified in a study of blood T cell repertoires in COVID-19. This table comes from immunoSEQ multiplex PCR, and its TCRdb copy is limited to in-frame clones, with some not included. Of 100,000 or so clones listed, approximately 88% are singletons. The V and J ends lost 1 base and 1 base respectively, with 4 bases between them. Germline loops: CDR1 SGHTA, CDR2 FQGTGA. The CDR3 has 13 amino acids. The sample comprised peripheral blood. The sequence was collected from a woman in her sixties or seventies with acute or convalescent COVID-19. V gene TRBV7-3 combines with J gene TRBJ1-1; unclear D gene. The CDR3 region is CASSLMRNTEAFF. The DNA for the CDR3 is TGTGCCAGCAGCTTAATGAGGAACACTGAAGCTTTCTTT.